Listed below are T cell receptor beta chains from one sample, sequenced in a study of T-cell reconstitution after alpha-beta-depleted transplantation in children. TCRdb independently ran MiXCR on the PCR reads; one entry per CDR3 protein. The sample has about 460,000 distinct CDR3 sequences, about an eighth seen once. Sequencing was performed on PBMCs, mostly from graft donor cells, taken 180 days after TCRalphabeta/CD19-depleted stem cell transplant. The receptors shown here come from a female patient younger than 10 who had a stem cell transplant for aplastic anemia, so the T cells may come from the graft donor. Each CDR3 is given with its conserved first and last residue. The D gene is left open where the match is weak. The size of a clone is reported for some rows only, either as once, few or many, or as a class for expanded clones.

>TRBJ1-2|TRBV11-3|.|few
TGTGCCAGCAGCCCACGAACTAACTATGGCTACACCTTC
CASSPRTNYGYTF
>TRBJ2-3|TRBV5-6|TRBD2|.
TGTGCCAGCAGCCCCGGTAGCGGGAGTATAACAGATACGCAGTATTTT
CASSPGSGSITDTQYF
>TRBJ2-1|TRBV20-1|.|few
TGCAGTGCTCCGAGACAGAACAATGAGCAGTTCTTC
CSAPRQNNEQFF
>TRBJ1-1|TRBV21-1|.|.
TGTGCCAGCACCCGAACAGGGAAACCTTTCTTT
CASTRTGKPFF
>TRBJ1-6|TRBV12-3/TRBV12-4|TRBD1|few
TGTGCCAGCACCCTGGACAGGGTAGCCTCACCCCTCCACTTT
CASTLDRVASPLHF
>TRBJ2-1|TRBV11-2|TRBD2|few
TGTGCCAGCAGCTTAAGGATAGGAGCGCGGGGGAGCTCCTACAATGAGCAGTTCTTC
CASSLRIGARGSSYNEQFF
>TRBJ2-7|TRBV3-1|.|.
TGTGCCAGCAGCCGGTGGAAGGACGAGCAGTACTTC
CASSRWKDEQYF
>TRBJ2-7|TRBV29-1|.|.
TGCAGCGTTTGCTATTTGCAGGCGACTAACGAGCAGTACTTC
CSVCYLQATNEQYF
>TRBJ2-6|TRBV19|TRBD2|.
TGTGCTACTATAGCGGGCGAGTCTGGGGCCAACGTCCTGACTTTC
CATIAGESGANVLTF
>TRBJ1-2|TRBV12-3/TRBV12-4|.|few
TGTGCCAGCAGTACAGGGCCGGCTGGCTACACCTTC
CASSTGPAGYTF
>TRBJ1-1|TRBV29-1|.|many
TGCAGCGTGGCAAGGGGTTGGGAAGAGAGTGAAGCTTTCTTT
CSVARGWEESEAFF
>TRBJ2-4|TRBV12-3/TRBV12-4|.|few
TGTGCCAGCAGCCTCGAAGAGACCTACTTAAACATTCAGTACTTC
CASSLEETYLNIQYF
>TRBJ2-5|TRBV5-1|.|few
TGCGCCAGCAGCTTGTTTAGTGATGCCGAGACCCAGTACTTC
CASSLFSDAETQYF
>TRBJ2-7|TRBV15|TRBD1|few
TGTGCCACCAGCAGGGACGGTTCTGGGACAGGGTTTGAGCAGTACTTC
CATSRDGSGTGFEQYF
>TRBJ1-5|TRBV20-1|TRBD1|.
TGCAGTGCACGGGATATACAGGGGAGCAATCAGCCCCAGCATTTT
CSARDIQGSNQPQHF
>TRBJ1-1|TRBV4-3|.|many
TGCGCCAGCAGCCGGCCGGGTACTGAAGCTTTCTTT
CASSRPGTEAFF
>TRBJ1-1|TRBV20-1|TRBD1|.
TGCAGTGCTAGGGACGCAGGGGGTACTGAAGCTTTCTTT
CSARDAGGTEAFF
>TRBJ2-1|TRBV7-2|.|.
TGTGCCAGCAGCCAGAGGGGTGGTGAGCAGTTCTTC
CASSQRGGEQFF
>TRBJ1-4|TRBV6-2/TRBV6-3|.|.
TGTGCCAGCAGTTACTCGGTGGCAGGGTCTAATATTGCAACTAATGAAAAACTGTTTTTT
CASSYSVAGSNIATNEKLFF
>TRBJ1-3|TRBV15|.|few
TGTGCCACCAGCAGGAGCCCGAGCTCTGGAAACACCATATATTTT
CATSRSPSSGNTIYF
>TRBJ1-1|TRBV29-1|.|few
TGCAGCGTTTGGGGGAGGGTGAACACTGAAGCTTTCTTT
CSVWGRVNTEAFF
>TRBJ2-1|TRBV15|.|many
TGTGCCACCAGCTGGGGCAGGGATGAGCAGTTCTTC
CATSWGRDEQFF